The 10 T cell receptor beta chains presented below share a single source sample, sequenced in a study of blood T cell repertoires in COVID-19. This table comes from immunoSEQ multiplex PCR, and its TCRdb copy is limited to in-frame clones, with some not included. This sample has 200,000 to 250,000 clones; around nine tenths occur once, and the top ten carry 0.8% to 1%. The sample comprised peripheral blood. These receptors all stem from a man in his sixties with COVID-19, enrolled during active disease.

The chain combines TRBV28 with TRBJ2-7; 9 nucleotides agree with TRBD1. The junction had 12 bases not matched to a gene; V was cut back by 6 bases and J by 3 bases. This CDR3 spans 16 amino acids. The germline CDR1 and CDR2 sequences are MDHEN and SYDVKM. CDR3: CASRHSVDRGSYEQYF. Written as DNA, the CDR3 is TGTGCCAGCAGACACTCGGTAGACAGGGGGAGCTACGAGCAGTACTTC.

J is TRBJ1-1 and V is TRBV19, with 12 nucleotides matching TRBD1. V shed 5 bases and J 5 bases; nucleotides not matched to a gene: 12. The CDR3 is 17 residues long. In germline, CDR1 is LNHDA, CDR2 SQIVND (reference sequence). Here the CDR3 reads CASSSPGQGAQSTEAFF. In nucleotides, the CDR3 is TGTGCCAGTAGTTCACCGGGACAGGGGGCGCAGAGTACTGAAGCTTTCTTT. Drawing the rest from reference TRBV19 and TRBJ1-1, the complete variable domain is DGGITQSPKYLFRKEGQNVTLSCEQNLNHDAMYWYRQDPGQGLRLIYYSQIVNDFQKGDIAEGYSVSREKKESFPLTVTSAQKNPTAFYLCASSSPGQGAQSTEAFFGQGTRLTVV.

V and J are TRBV13 and TRBJ1-1; D is ambiguous. The CDR3 is 13 residues long. Germline CDR1 and CDR2: PRHDT and FYEKMQ (reference sequence). The V end lost 6 bases, the J end lost 4 bases, and 12 bases lay between the germline ends. The CDR3 sequence: CASRPAEFTEAFF. The CDR3 DNA sequence: TGTGCCAGCAGACCCGCCGAGTTCACTGAAGCTTTCTTT.

V is TRBV7-9 and J is TRBJ1-5; D is unresolved. The CDR3 runs to 11 residues. V lost 5 bases to trimming and J lost 13 bases, with 12 bases between them. The germline CDR1 and CDR2 sequences are SEHNR and FQNEAQ (reference sequence). The CDR3 DNA sequence: TGTGCCAGCAGCGAAGGACGGACTCAGCATTTT. This translates into CASSEGRTQHF.

The gene calls are TRBV7-9 and TRBJ2-1; 8 bases map to TRBD2. V lost 1 base to trimming and J lost 5 bases; unmatched junction nucleotides: 4. Germline V CDR1 and CDR2: SEHNR, FQNEAQ (reference sequence). The CDR3 is made up of 15 amino acids. CDR3 loop: CASSLGGGSNNEQFF. The CDR3 DNA follows: TGTGCCAGCAGCTTAGGCGGGGGGTCAAACAATGAGCAGTTCTTC. Using reference TRBV7-9 and TRBJ2-1 for the parts outside the CDR3, the full variable domain is DTGVSQNPRHKITKRGQNVTFRCDPISEHNRLYWYRQTLGQGPEFLTYFQNEAQLEKSRLLSDRFSAERPKGSFSTLEIQRTEQGDSAMYLCASSLGGGSNNEQFFGPGTRLTVL.

V usage is TRBV10-3 and J usage is TRBJ2-7, with 8 bases that match TRBD1. With V trimmed by 4 bases and J by 3 bases, 8 bases remained unmatched. This CDR3 has 15 residues. Germline V gives CDR1 ENHRY, CDR2 SYGVKD. The CDR3 bases are TGTGCCATCAGTGTGAATTTACAGGGGGGCTACGAGCAGTACTTC. Translated, it gives CAISVNLQGGYEQYF.

The chain carries TRBV19 and TRBJ1-5; TRBD1 is a possible D gene (5 bases). The CDR3 has 17 residues. V was pared by 5 bases and J by 4 bases, with 21 bases between. Germline-derived CDR1 and CDR2 are LNHDA and SQIVND (reference sequence). CDR3 region: CASSHPRGGVDNQPQHF. DNA of the CDR3: TGTGCCAGTAGTCACCCCAGAGGAGGGGTTGATAATCAGCCCCAGCATTTT.

This clone came up a few times. This rearrangement joins TRBV21-1 to TRBJ1-5; the table assigns TRBD1, which was not confirmed against the DNA. TRBV21-1 is reported as a pseudogene. This CDR3 has 16 amino acids. CDR3 nucleotide sequence: TGTGCCAGCACCAGAGGGGACAGCCATAGCAATCAGCCCCAGCATTTT. It encodes CASTRGDSHSNQPQHF.

The chain carries TRBV9 and TRBJ2-7, with D possibly TRBD1 on 6 matching bases. Germline loops: CDR1 SGDLS, CDR2 YYNGEE. The CDR3 extends over 14 amino acids. The V end lost 4 bases, the J end lost 5 bases, and 16 bases lay between the germline ends. The CDR3 sequence is CASSSGTNRDEQYF. In nucleotides, the CDR3 is TGTGCCAGCAGCTCCGGTACTAACAGGGACGAGCAGTACTTC. Complete variable domain (other parts from reference TRBV9 and TRBJ2-7): DSGVTQTPKHLITATGQRVTLRCSPRSGDLSVYWYQQSLDQGLQFLIQYYNGEERAKGNILERFSAQQFPDLHSELNLSSLELGDSALYFCASSSGTNRDEQYFGPGTRLTVT.

Only one count was recorded for this clone. The chain's CDR3 is CASSPPAGPDTQYF. The DNA for the CDR3 is TGTGCCAGCTCACCACCGGCGGGGCCCGATACGCAGTATTTT. The chain links TRBV18 to TRBJ2-3; D perhaps matches TRBD2 (6 bases). The germline gives CDR1 KGHSH, CDR2 LQKENI. The CDR3 sequence is 14 residues long. With 0 bases removed from V and 6 bases from J, the gap between germline ends came to 10 bases.